This T cell receptor (beta chain) stems from a study of blood T cells in healthy people across ages. Then a second PCR, running about 6 to 12 cycles, was carried out with a sample-barcoded 5' primer and a J-beta primer mix. The template-switch adaptor, which had 12 random nucleotides, put a tag on each cDNA molecule. TCRdb re-called the 5' RACE reads through MiXCR, storing one row per CDR3 protein. The sample has under 2 million distinct CDR3 sequences; approximately 32% are singletons. Germline assignment: CDR1 DFQATT and CDR2 SNEGSKA (reference sequence). V shed 0 bases and J shed 7 bases, with 12 bases lying between them. CDR3 length: 13 residues. Each sample used at least 7 million PBMCs. Total RNA, at least 6 micrograms per sample, came from PBMCs. Study findings and constraints: As age increased, TCR beta diversity per million T cells fell in a roughly linear fashion.

This clonotype was seen a few times. Its matching antigen is unknown. This chain connects TRBV20-1 to TRBJ2-5, with a tentative D call TRBD1 (6 bases). This receptor was obtained from a woman younger than 45 in good health. The material sequenced was blood. The CDR3 DNA reads TGCAGTGCTAGAGAGCCAGGGGCATGGACCCAGTACTTC. Residues: CSAREPGAWTQYF.